This T cell receptor (beta chain) was observed in a study of blood T cell repertoires in COVID-19. Study at large: Some COVID-19 samples were acute and others convalescent; all came from the United States, Italy and Spain. Sources were T cells, B-cell-depleted T cells, or PBMCs; the material itself was cDNA or gDNA.

How the authors handled the data: It was from reference gene primer amplification that nucleated cell counts were estimated. Generated by immunoSEQ multiplex PCR, the TCRdb table keeps only in-frame clones and is missing some. That table furnishes V, J and clone size, whereas the DNA furnished D and trimming. Among about 230,000 clones listed, about 80% were seen once. This CDR3 has 14 residues. CDR1 is SGHAT, CDR2 FQNNGV, per germline. V was clipped by 5 bases and J by 3 bases; unmatched bases: 7. The clonotype originates from a woman in her forties or fifties with acute or convalescent COVID-19. The sequenced sample was peripheral blood. V is TRBV11-2 and J is TRBJ2-7; TRBD2 aligns across 7 bases. Here the CDR3 DNA reads TGTGCCAGCAGCCCCGGGACGGGAGGCTACGAGCAGTACTTC. Protein: CASSPGTGGYEQYF.